These 10 T cell receptor beta chains came from one sample sequenced in a study of read filtering for tumor transcriptome and immune sequencing. The library was built from 400 to 500 ng RNA with molecular barcoded adaptors for alpha/delta and beta/gamma chains. MiXCR, applied by TCRdb to the reads, yields one record per CDR3 protein. The profile shows fewer than 90,000 distinct CDR3 sequences, 9% to 15% of them singletons. Specimen: a population of CD138-negative cells sorted from bone marrow. These receptors all stem from a donor aged 40 or older with multiple myeloma.

About this clonotype: Because the CDR3 is missing its conserved closing phenylalanine or tryptophan, this is likely a read error. DNA of the CDR3: TGTGCCAGCAGCTTAAGGGCTTATGCGAACACTGGAGCTTTCATT. Translation: CASSLRAYANTGAFI. V usage is TRBV7-8 and J usage is TRBJ1-1; no clear D. The CDR3 spans 15 residues. Per the germline V gene, CDR1 is SGHVS and CDR2 is FQNEAQ.

Points on this clonotype: This sequence may be a read error, since a much larger clone differs from it by one base. The gene calls are TRBV7-9 and TRBJ2-5; 8 bases align to TRBD1. In germline, CDR1 is SEHNR, CDR2 FQNEAQ (reference sequence). With V trimmed by 3 bases and J by 7 bases, 7 bases remained unmatched. The CDR3 is 14 residues long. CDR3 loop: CASSLAGGGGTQYF. Here the CDR3 DNA reads TGTGCCAGCAGCTTGGCAGGGGGCGGAGGGACCCAGTACTTC.

This clonotype was observed a handful of times. The germline gene is not matched at one end of the junction; a read error may be the cause. The V gene is TRBV30, the J gene TRBJ2-1; D may be TRBD1 or TRBD2 (5 bases each). The length of the CDR3 is 10 residues. Germline CDR1 and CDR2: GTSNPN and SVGIG (reference sequence). For the CDR3, the DNA is TGTGCCTGGAGTGCCGGGACGGTGGTCTTC. It yields the protein CAWSAGTVVF.

By sample share, this clonotype is medium-sized (0.01 to 0.1%). The chain recombines TRBV7-9 with TRBJ2-1, with TRBD1 identical over 7 bases. Germline CDR1 reads SEHNR; CDR2 reads FQNEAQ (reference sequence). V was clipped by 6 bases and J by 2 bases; unmatched bases: 7. The CDR3 is made up of 15 amino acids. CDR3 amino acids: CASSWEGGAYNEQFF. The CDR3 region has the DNA TGTGCCAGCAGTTGGGAAGGGGGCGCCTACAATGAGCAGTTCTTC. The whole variable domain, remainder taken from reference TRBV7-9 and TRBJ2-1, is DTGVSQNPRHKITKRGQNVTFRCDPISEHNRLYWYRQTLGQGPEFLTYFQNEAQLEKSRLLSDRFSAERPKGSFSTLEIQRTEQGDSAMYLCASSWEGGAYNEQFFGPGTRLTVL.

This clonotype came up many times. V and J are TRBV11-2 and TRBJ2-7; TRBD2 is a possible D gene (5 bases). The CDR3 is 16 residues long. Germline CDR1 and CDR2: SGHAT and FQNNGV. Trimming removed 5 bases at V and 0 bases at J, with 17 bases between. The CDR3 sequence is CASSRAVNRASYEQYF. CDR3 DNA: TGTGCCAGCAGCCGAGCGGTGAACAGAGCCTCCTACGAGCAGTACTTC.

At least ten counts were recorded for this clonotype. The chain carries TRBV3-1 and TRBJ1-2; D uncertain. Germline lookup yields CDR1 LGHDT and CDR2 YNNKEL (reference sequence). V lost 1 base to trimming and J lost 2 bases, with 8 bases between them. The CDR3 has 14 residues. The chain's CDR3 is CASSQGTVNYGYTF. CDR3 DNA: TGTGCCAGCAGCCAAGGCACAGTGAACTATGGCTACACCTTC.

Regarding this clonotype: It is likely a read error, because the conserved phenylalanine at the end of the CDR3 is missing. V gene TRBV29-1 combines with J gene TRBJ2-5; no firm D call. The V and J ends lost 4 bases and 5 bases respectively, with 11 bases between them. The CDR3 runs to 12 residues. CDR1 is SQVTM and CDR2 is ANQGSEA in the germline V gene. The CDR3 DNA sequence: TGCAGCGTTGTTCTTATCGCTGAGACCCAGTACCTC. Amino acid sequence: CSVVLIAETQYL.

The chain recombines TRBV18 with TRBJ2-5; D might be TRBD1 or TRBD2, each matching 6 bases. The CDR3 totals 15 residues. V lost 6 bases and J 1 base, leaving 15 bases between the germline ends. Germline V lookup: CDR1 KGHSH, CDR2 LQKENI. The CDR3 region is CASSRGTPVQETQYF. The CDR3 DNA sequence: TGTGCCAGCTCCCGCGGGACACCCGTCCAAGAGACCCAGTACTTC.

This clonotype was detected many times. The rearrangement uses TRBV29-1 and TRBJ2-6, with a weak D call TRBD1 (5 bases). The CDR3 runs 11 residues. Germline CDR1 SQVTM, CDR2 ANQGSEA. The V end was cut by 3 bases, the J end by 12 bases, with 9 bases between. The CDR3 loop is CSVDFRGVLTF. DNA for the CDR3: TGCAGCGTTGATTTTAGGGGCGTCCTGACTTTC.

This clonotype was picked up many times. V usage is TRBV5-1 and J usage is TRBJ1-1; D is unresolved. V was trimmed by 0 bases and J by 1 base, leaving 7 bases between them. Looked up from germline, CDR1 is SGHRS and CDR2 is YFSETQ. CDR3 length: 14 amino acids. CDR3 region: CASSLAAANTEAFF. CDR3 coding DNA: TGCGCCAGCAGCTTGGCGGCAGCGAACACTGAAGCTTTCTTT.